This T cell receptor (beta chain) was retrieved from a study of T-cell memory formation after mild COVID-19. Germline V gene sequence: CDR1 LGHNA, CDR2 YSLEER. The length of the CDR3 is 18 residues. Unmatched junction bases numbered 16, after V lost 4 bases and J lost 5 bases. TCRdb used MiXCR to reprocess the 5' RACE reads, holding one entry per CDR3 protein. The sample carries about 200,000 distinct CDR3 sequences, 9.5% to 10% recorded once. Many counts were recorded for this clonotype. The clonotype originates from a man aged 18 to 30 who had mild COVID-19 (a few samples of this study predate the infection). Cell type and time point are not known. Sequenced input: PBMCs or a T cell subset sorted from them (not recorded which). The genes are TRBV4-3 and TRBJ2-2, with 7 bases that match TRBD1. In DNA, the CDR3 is TGCGCCAGCAGCCTGACCACAGGGGCCGGCAAAGGTACCGGGGAGCTGTTTTTT. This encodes CASSLTTGAGKGTGELFF.